The source of this TCR beta chain is a study of PD-1 blockade in classical Hodgkin lymphoma. The repertoire was sequenced with immunoSEQ multiplex PCR; TCRdb's copy has only in-frame clones and lacks some. The sample gives about 93,000 clones, over 75% of which show up once; over 8% is in the top ten. The CDR3 has 16 amino acids. V lost 3 bases to trimming and J lost 1 base, with 16 bases between them. CDR1 and CDR2 (germline): KGHSH, LQKENI. Time point indicated: cycle 4 day 1 (C4D1), after 6 weeks of nivolumab. Each of the patients experienced relapse following autologous stem cell transplantation, and their brentuximab vedotin exposure differed.

This chain connects TRBV18 to TRBJ2-7; TRBD1 or TRBD2 may be the D gene (6 bases each). The receptor was isolated from a human donor with classical Hodgkin lymphoma. Source: peripheral blood mononuclear cells (PBMCs), taken before the fourth cycle of nivolumab. The CDR3 reads CASSPQGGRSSYEQYF. In nucleotides, the CDR3 is TGTGCCAGCTCACCCCAAGGGGGGAGGTCATCCTACGAGCAGTACTTC.